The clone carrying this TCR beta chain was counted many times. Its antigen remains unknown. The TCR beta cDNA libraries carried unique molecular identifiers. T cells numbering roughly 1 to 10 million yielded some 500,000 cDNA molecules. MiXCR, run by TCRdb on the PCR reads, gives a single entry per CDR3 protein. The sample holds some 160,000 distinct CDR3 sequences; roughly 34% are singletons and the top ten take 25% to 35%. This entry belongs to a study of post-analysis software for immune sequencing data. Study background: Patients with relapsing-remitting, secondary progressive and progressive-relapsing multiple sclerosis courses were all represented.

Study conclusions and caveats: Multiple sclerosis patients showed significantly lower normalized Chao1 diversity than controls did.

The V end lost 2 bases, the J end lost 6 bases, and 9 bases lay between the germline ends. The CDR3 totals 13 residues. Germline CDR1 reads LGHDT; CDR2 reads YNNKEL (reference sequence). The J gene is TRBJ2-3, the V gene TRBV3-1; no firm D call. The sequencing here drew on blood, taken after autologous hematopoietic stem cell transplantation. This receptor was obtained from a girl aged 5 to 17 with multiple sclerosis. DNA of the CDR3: TGTGCCAGCAGCCAACTCTATCGGGATACGCAGTATTTT. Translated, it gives CASSQLYRDTQYF.